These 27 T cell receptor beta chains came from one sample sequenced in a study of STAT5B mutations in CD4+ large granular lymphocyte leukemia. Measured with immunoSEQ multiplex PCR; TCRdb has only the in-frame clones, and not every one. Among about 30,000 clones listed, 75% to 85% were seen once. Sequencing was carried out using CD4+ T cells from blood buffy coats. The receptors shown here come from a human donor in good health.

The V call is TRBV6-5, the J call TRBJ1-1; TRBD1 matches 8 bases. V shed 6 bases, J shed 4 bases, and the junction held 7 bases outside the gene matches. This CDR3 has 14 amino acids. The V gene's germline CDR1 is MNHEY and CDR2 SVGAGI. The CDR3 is CASSPTGEGTEAFF. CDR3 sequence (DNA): TGTGCCAGCAGCCCGACAGGGGAGGGCACTGAAGCTTTCTTT.

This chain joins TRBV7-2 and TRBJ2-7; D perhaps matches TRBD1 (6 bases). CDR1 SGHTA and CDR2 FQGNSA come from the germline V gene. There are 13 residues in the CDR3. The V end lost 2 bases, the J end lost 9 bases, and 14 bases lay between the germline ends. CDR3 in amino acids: CASSLQGKLGQYF. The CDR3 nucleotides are TGTGCCAGCAGCTTACAGGGGAAACTTGGGCAGTACTTC.

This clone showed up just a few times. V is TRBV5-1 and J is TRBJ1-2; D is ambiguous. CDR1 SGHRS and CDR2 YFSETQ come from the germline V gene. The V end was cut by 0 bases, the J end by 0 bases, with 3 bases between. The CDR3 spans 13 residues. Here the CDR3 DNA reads TGCGCCAGCAGCTTGGAGGCTAACTATGGCTACACCTTC. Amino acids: CASSLEANYGYTF.

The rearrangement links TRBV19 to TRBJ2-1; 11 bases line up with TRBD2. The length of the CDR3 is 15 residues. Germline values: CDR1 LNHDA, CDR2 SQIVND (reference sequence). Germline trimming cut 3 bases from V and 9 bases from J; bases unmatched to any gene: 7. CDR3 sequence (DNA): TGTGCCAGTAGTATCCCGGGTAGCGGGGGGGGTGAGCAGTTCTTC. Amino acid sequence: CASSIPGSGGGEQFF.

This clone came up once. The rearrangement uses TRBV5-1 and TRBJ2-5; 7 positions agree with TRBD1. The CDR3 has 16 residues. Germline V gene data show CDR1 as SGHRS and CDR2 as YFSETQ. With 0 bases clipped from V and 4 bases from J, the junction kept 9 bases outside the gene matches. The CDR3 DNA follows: TGCGCCAGCAGCTTGGTTGCAGGGGGTCCGTCAGAGACCCAGTACTTC. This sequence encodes CASSLVAGGPSETQYF.

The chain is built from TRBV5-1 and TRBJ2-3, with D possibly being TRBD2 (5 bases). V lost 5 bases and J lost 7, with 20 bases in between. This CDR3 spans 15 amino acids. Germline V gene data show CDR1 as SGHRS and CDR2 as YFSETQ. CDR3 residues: CASSLWSSGKNTQYF. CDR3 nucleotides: TGCGCCAGCAGTTTGTGGTCGTCGGGGAAAAATACGCAGTATTTT.

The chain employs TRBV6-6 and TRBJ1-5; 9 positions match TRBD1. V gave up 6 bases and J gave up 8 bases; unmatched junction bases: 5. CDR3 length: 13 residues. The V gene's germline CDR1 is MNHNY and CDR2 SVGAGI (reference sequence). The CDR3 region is CASRGQGKEPQHF. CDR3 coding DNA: TGTGCCAGCAGGGGACAGGGCAAGGAGCCCCAGCATTTT.

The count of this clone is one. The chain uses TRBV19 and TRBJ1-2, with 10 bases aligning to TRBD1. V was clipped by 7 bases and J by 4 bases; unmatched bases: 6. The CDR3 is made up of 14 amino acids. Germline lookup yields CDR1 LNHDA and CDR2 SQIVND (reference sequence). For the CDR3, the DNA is TGTGCCAGTACCAGACAGGGGGCGGTCTATGGCTACACCTTC. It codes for CASTRQGAVYGYTF.

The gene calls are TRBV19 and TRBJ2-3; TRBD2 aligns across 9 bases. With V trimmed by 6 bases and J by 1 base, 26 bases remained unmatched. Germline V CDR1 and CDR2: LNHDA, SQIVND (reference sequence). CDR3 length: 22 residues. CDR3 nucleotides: TGTGCCAGTAGCGAGCAGAGGTGGCTAGCGGGAAATTGGGATCTACGCACAGATACGCAGTATTTT. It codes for CASSEQRWLAGNWDLRTDTQYF.

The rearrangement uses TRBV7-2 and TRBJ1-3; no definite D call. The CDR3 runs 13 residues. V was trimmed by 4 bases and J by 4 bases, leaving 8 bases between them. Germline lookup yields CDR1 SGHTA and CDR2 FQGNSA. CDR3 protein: CASSWGEGNTIYF. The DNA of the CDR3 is TGTGCCAGCAGCTGGGGAGAGGGAAACACCATATATTTT.

CDR3 nucleotide sequence: TGTGCCGTGGGACCGTCGAACACTGAAGCTTTCTTT. It encodes CAVGPSNTEAFF. The chain joins TRBV2 to TRBJ1-1; possible D gene TRBD1, 5 bases. The CDR3 consists of 12 residues. The germline V and J ends were trimmed by 11 bases and 1 base, with 11 bases remaining between them. Germline CDR1 SNHLY, CDR2 FYNNEI.

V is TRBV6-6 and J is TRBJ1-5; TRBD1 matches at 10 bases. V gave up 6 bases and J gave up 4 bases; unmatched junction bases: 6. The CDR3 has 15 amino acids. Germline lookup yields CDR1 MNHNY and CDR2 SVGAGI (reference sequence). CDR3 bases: TGTGCCAGCAGAACGACAGGGGGCGCGAATCAGCCCCAGCATTTT. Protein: CASRTTGGANQPQHF.

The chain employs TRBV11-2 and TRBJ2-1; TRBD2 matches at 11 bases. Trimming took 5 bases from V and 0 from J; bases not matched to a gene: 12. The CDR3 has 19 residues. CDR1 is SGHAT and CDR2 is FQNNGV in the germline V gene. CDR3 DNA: TGTGCCAGCAGCGCTAATAGCGGGGGGGTTTTTAGCTCCTACAATGAGCAGTTCTTC. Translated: CASSANSGGVFSSYNEQFF.

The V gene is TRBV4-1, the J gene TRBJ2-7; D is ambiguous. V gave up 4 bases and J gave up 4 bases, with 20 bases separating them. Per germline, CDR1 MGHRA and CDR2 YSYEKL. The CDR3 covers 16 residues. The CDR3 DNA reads TGCGCCAGCAGCCGCGATACCGACACTGAGGCTTACGAGCAGTACTTC. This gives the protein CASSRDTDTEAYEQYF.

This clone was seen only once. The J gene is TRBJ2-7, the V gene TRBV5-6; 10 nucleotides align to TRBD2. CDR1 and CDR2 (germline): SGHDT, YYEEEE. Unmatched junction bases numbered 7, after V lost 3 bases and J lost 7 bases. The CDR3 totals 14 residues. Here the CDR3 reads CASSSLAGDREQYF. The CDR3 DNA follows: TGTGCCAGCAGCTCGCTAGCGGGGGATCGTGAGCAGTACTTC.

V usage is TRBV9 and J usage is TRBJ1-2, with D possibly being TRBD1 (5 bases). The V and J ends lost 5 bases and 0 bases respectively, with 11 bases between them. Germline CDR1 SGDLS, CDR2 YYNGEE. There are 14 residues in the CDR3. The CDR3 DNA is TGTGCCAGCAGTCCGGACAAGGCTAACTATGGCTACACCTTC. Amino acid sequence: CASSPDKANYGYTF.

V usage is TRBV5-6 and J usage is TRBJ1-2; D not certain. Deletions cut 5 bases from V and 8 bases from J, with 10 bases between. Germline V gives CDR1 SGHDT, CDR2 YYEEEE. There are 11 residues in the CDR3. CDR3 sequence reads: CASSGRRGYTF. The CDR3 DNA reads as TGTGCCAGCAGTGGTAGAAGGGGCTACACCTTC.

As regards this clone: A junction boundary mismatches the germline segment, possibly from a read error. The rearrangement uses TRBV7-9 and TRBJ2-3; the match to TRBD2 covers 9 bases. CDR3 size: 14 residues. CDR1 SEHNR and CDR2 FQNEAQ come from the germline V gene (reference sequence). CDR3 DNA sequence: TGTGCCAGCAGCTTTAGCGGGAGCAGAGATACGCAGTATTTT. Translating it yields CASSFSGSRDTQYF.

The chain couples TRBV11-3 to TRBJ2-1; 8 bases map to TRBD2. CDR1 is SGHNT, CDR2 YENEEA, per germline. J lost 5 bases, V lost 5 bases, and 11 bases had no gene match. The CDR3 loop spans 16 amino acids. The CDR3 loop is CASSRRGAGGHNEQFF. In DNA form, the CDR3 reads TGTGCCAGCAGCCGCAGGGGTGCGGGGGGTCACAATGAGCAGTTCTTC.

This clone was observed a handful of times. The CDR3 is CASSAQGFGTEAFF. CDR3 nucleotide sequence: TGTGCCAGCAGCGCACAGGGATTTGGGACTGAAGCTTTCTTT. This chain connects TRBV7-2 to TRBJ1-1; maybe TRBD1 (6 bases). Trimming cost V 5 bases and J 5 bases, with 15 bases left between them. Germline loops: CDR1 SGHTA, CDR2 FQGNSA. The CDR3 extends over 14 amino acids.

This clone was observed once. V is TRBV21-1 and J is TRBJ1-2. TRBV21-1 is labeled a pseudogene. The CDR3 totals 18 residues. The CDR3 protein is CASRGQKVGRGENYGYTF. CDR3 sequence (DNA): TGTGCCAGCAGGGGACAAAAAGTGGGGAGGGGGGAGAACTATGGCTACACCTTC.

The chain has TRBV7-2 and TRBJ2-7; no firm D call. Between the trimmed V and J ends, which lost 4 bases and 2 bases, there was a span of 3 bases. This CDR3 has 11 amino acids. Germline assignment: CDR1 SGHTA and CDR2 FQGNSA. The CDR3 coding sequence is TGTGCCAGCAGCTCCGCCTACGAGCAGTACTTC. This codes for CASSSAYEQYF. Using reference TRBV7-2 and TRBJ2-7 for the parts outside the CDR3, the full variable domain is GAGVSQSPSNKVTEKGKDVELRCDPISGHTALYWYRQSLGQGLEFLIYFQGNSAPDKSGLPSDRFSAERTGGSVSTLTIQRTQQEDSAVYLCASSSAYEQYFGPGTRLTVT.

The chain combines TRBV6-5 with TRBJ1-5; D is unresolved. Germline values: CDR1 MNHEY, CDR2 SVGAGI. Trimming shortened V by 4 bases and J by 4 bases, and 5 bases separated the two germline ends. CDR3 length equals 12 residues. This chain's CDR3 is CASSSRNQPQHF. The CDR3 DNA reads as TGTGCCAGCAGTTCCCGAAATCAGCCCCAGCATTTT.

Written as DNA, the CDR3 is TGTGCCAGTAGTTCCAGGGGCGGTCGTCAGCCCCAGCATTTT. This translates into CASSSRGGRQPQHF. V gene TRBV19 combines with J gene TRBJ1-5; D might be TRBD1 (6 bases). Trimming took 5 bases from V and 6 from J, leaving 14 bases between them. Germline V CDR1 and CDR2: LNHDA, SQIVND (reference sequence). The CDR3 sequence is 14 residues long.

CDR3 sequence: CASSQDWATSGKETQYF. CDR3 in DNA: TGCGCCAGCAGCCAAGATTGGGCAACTAGCGGGAAAGAGACCCAGTACTTC. The V and J genes are TRBV4-3 and TRBJ2-5, with 10 bases fitting TRBD2. CDR1 and CDR2 from the germline V gene are LGHNA and YSLEER. V trimming: 0 bases; J trimming: 3 bases; junction bases outside the gene matches: 7. The CDR3 extends over 17 amino acids.

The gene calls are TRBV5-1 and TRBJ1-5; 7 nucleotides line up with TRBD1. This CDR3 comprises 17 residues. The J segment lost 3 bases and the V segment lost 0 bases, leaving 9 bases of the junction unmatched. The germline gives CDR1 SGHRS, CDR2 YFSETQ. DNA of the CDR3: TGCGCCAGCAGCTTGGGCGCCCGGACAGGCAACAATCAGCCCCAGCATTTT. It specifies CASSLGARTGNNQPQHF.

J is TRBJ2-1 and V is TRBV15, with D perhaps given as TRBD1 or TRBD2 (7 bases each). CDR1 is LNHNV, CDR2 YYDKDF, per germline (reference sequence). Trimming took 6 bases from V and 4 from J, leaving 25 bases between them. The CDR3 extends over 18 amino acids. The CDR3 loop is CATRAPGGVLSSYNEQFF. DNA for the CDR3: TGTGCCACCAGAGCCCCAGGGGGGGTACTTAGCTCTTACAATGAGCAGTTCTTC. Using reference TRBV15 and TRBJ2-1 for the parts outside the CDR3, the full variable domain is DAMVIQNPRYQVTQFGKPVTLSCSQTLNHNVMYWYQQKSSQAPKLLFHYYDKDFNNEADTPDNFQSRRPNTSFCFLDIRSPGLGDTAMYLCATRAPGGVLSSYNEQFFGPGTRLTVL.